This T cell receptor (beta chain) was profiled in a study of cytomegalovirus exposure and HLA in healthy donors. Study at large: Within the Caucasian-associated ancestry cluster were around 80% of the approximately 400 genotyped donors.

Study observations and caveats: A list of more than 150 TCR beta chains associated with cytomegalovirus was given. Upon later analysis, TCR association rates were observed to vary by HLA locus, being highest for DRB1 and lowest for HLA-C. According to a later analysis, most TCR beta chains associated with CMV appeared HLA-restricted.

This PCR relied on a set of 60 Vbeta primers and 13 Jbeta primers. The data were produced by immunoSEQ multiplex PCR, yet TCRdb's version contains in-frame clones alone and is incomplete. The table shows some 200,000 clones, with around 84% occurring only once. This clone was recorded only once. The target antigen is unknown. This CDR3 spans 13 amino acids. Per the germline V gene, CDR1 is LGHNA and CDR2 is YNFKEQ. The V end lost 5 bases, the J end lost 1 base, and 8 bases lay between the germline ends. The genes are TRBV4-2 and TRBJ1-2; D is ambiguous. Sequenced input: PBMCs. This receptor was taken from a woman between 45 and 65 years old in good health and CMV-seropositive. CDR3 bases: TGTGCCAGCAGCTTGGGGAGTAACTATGGCTACACCTTC. This gives the protein CASSLGSNYGYTF.